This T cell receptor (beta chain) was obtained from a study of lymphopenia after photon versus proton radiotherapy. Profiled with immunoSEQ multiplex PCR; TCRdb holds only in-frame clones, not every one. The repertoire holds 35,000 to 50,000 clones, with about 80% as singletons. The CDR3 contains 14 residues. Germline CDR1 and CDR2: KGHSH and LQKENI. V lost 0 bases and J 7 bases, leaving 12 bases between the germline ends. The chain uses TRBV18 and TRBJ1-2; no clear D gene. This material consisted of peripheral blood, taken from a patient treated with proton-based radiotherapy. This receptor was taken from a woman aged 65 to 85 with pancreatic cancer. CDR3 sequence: CASSPPPVLGGYTF. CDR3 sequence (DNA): TGTGCCAGCTCACCACCTCCAGTCTTAGGTGGCTACACCTTC. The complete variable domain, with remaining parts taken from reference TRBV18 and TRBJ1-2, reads NAGVMQNPRHLVRRRGQEARLRCSPMKGHSHVYWYRQLPEEGLKFMVYLQKENIIDESGMPKERFSAEFPKEGPSILRIQQVVRGDSAAYFCASSPPPVLGGYTFGSGTRLTVV.